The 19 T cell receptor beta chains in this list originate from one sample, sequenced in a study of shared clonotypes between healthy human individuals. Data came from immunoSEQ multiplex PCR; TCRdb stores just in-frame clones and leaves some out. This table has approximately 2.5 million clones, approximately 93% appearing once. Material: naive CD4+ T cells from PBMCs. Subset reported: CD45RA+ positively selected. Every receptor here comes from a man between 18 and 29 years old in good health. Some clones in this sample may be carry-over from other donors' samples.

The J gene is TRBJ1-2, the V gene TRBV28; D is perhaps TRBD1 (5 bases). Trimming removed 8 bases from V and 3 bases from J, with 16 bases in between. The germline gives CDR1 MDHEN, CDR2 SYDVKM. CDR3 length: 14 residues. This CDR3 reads CASPIAGVHYGYTF. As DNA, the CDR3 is TGTGCCAGCCCGATCGCGGGGGTTCACTATGGCTACACCTTC.

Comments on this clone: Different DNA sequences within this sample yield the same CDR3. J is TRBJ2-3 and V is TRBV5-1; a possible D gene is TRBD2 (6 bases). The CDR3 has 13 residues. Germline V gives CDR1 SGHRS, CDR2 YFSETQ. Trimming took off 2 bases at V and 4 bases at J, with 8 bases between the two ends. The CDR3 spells CASSLTGADTQYF. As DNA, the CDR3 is TGCGCCAGCAGCTTAACGGGAGCAGATACGCAGTATTTT.

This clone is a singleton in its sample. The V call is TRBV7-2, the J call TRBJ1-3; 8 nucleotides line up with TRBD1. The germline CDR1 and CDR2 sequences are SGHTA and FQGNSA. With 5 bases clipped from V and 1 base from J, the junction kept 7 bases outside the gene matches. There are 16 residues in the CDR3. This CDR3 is CASSPLTGASGNTIYF. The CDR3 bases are TGTGCCAGCAGCCCACTGACAGGGGCGTCTGGAAACACCATATATTTT. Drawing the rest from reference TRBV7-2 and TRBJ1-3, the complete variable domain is GAGVSQSPSNKVTEKGKDVELRCDPISGHTALYWYRQSLGQGLEFLIYFQGNSAPDKSGLPSDRFSAERTGGSVSTLTIQRTQQEDSAVYLCASSPLTGASGNTIYFGEGSWLTVV.

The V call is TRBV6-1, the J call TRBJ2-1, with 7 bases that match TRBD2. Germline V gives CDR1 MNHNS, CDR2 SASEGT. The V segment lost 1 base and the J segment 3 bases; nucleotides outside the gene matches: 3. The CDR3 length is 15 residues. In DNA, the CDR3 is TGTGCCAGCAGTGAAGTAGCGGGTAACTACAATGAGCAGTTCTTC. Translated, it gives CASSEVAGNYNEQFF.

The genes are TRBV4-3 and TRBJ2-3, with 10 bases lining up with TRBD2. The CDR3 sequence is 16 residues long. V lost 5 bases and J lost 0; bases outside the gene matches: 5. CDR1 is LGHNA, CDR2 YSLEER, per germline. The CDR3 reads CASSVTSGASTDTQYF. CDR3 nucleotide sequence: TGCGCCAGCAGCGTAACTAGCGGGGCCAGCACAGATACGCAGTATTTT.

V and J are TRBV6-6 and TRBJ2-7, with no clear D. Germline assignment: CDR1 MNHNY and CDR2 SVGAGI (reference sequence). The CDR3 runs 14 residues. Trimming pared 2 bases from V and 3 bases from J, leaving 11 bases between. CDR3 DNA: TGTGCCAGCAGTTACGGCTCGATCGGCTACGAGCAGTACTTC. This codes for CASSYGSIGYEQYF.

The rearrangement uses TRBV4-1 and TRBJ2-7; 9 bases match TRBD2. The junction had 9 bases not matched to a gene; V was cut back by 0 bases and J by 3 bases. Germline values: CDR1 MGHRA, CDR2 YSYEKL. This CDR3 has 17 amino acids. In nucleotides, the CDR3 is TGCGCCAGCAGCCAAGAGAGTTTAGCGGGAGATTTCTACGAGCAGTACTTC. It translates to CASSQESLAGDFYEQYF.

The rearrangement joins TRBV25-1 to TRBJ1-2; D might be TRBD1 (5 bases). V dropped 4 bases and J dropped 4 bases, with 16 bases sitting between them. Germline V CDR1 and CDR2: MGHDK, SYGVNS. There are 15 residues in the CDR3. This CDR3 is CASSGGGRAGYGYTF. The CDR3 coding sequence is TGTGCCAGCAGTGGCGGAGGCAGGGCTGGCTATGGCTACACCTTC.

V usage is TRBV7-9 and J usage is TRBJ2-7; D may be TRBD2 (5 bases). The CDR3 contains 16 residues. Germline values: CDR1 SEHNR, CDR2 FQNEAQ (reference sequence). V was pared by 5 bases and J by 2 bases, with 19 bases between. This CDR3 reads CASSPGFSRETYEQYF. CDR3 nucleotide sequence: TGTGCCAGCAGCCCGGGGTTTTCGAGGGAAACCTACGAGCAGTACTTC.

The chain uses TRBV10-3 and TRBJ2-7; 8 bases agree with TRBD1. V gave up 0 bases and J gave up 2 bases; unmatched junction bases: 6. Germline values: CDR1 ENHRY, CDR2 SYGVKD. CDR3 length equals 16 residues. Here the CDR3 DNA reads TGTGCCATCAGTGAGTCGGTGGCAGGGGGCACCTACGAGCAGTACTTC. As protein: CAISESVAGGTYEQYF.

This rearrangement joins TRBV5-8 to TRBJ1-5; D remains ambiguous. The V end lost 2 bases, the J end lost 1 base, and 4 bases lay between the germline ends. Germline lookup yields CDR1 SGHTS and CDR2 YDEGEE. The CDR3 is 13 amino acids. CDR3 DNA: TGTGCCAGCAGCTTTAGAAGCAATCAGCCCCAGCATTTT. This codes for CASSFRSNQPQHF.

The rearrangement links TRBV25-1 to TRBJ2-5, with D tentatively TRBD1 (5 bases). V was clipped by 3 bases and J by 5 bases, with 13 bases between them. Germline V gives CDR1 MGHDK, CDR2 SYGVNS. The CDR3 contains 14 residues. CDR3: CASSDATQVETQYF. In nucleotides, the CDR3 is TGTGCCAGCAGTGATGCAACACAGGTGGAGACCCAGTACTTC.

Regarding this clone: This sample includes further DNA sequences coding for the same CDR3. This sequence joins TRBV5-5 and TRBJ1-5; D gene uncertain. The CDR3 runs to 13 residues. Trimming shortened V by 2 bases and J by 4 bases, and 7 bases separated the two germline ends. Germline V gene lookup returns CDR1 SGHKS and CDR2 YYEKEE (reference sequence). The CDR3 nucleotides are TGTGCCAGCAGCTTATTGGGGAATCAGCCCCAGCATTTT. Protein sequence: CASSLLGNQPQHF.

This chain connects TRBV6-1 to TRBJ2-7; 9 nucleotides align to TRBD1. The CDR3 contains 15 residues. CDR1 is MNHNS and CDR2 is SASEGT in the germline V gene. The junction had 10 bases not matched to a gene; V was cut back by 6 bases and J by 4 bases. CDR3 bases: TGTGCCAGCAGAAAAGAACAGGGGGCTGGGTACGAGCAGTACTTC. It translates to CASRKEQGAGYEQYF.

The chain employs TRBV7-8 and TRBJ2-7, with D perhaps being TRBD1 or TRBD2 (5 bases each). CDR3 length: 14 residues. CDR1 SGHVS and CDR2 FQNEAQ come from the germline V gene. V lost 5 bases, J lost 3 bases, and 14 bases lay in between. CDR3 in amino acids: CASSRDQNLYEQYF. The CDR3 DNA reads TGTGCCAGCAGCCGGGACCAAAACCTCTACGAGCAGTACTTC. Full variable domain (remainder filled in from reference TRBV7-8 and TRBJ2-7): GAGVSQSPRYKVAKRGQDVALRCDPISGHVSLFWYQQALGQGPEFLTYFQNEAQLDKSGLPSDRFFAERPEGSVSTLKIQRTQQEDSAVYLCASSRDQNLYEQYFGPGTRLTVT.

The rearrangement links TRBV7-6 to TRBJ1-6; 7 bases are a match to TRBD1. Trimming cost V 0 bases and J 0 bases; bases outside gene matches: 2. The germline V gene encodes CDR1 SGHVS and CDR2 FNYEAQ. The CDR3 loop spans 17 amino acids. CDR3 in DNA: TGTGCCAGCAGCTTAGCGGGACAGAGCTCCTATAATTCACCCCTCCACTTT. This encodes CASSLAGQSSYNSPLHF. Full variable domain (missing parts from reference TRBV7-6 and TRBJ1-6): GAGVSQSPRYKVTKRGQDVALRCDPISGHVSLYWYRQALGQGPEFLTYFNYEAQQDKSGLPNDRFSAERPEGSISTLTIQRTEQRDSAMYRCASSLAGQSSYNSPLHFGNGTRLTVT.

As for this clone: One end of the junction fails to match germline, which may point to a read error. The CDR3 protein is CASRFRGVLQETQYF. CDR3 DNA sequence: TGTGCCAGCCGCTTTCGGGGGGTACTCCAAGAGACCCAGTACTTC. The chain combines TRBV5-8 with TRBJ2-5; 7 bases map to TRBD2. This CDR3 is 15 amino acids long. From germline, CDR1 is SGHTS and CDR2 YDEGEE.

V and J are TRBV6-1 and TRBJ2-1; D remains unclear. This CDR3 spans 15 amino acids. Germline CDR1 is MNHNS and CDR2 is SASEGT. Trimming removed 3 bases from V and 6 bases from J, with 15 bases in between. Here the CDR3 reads CASSEPGSAVNEQFF. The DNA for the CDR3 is TGTGCCAGCAGTGAGCCGGGTTCAGCCGTCAATGAGCAGTTCTTC.

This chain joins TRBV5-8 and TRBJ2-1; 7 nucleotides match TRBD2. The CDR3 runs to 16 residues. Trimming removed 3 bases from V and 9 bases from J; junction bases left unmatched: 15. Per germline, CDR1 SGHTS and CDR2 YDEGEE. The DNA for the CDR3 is TGTGCCAGCAGCTCCCTCGACTACTACGGGGGGAGTGAGCAGTTCTTC. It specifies CASSSLDYYGGSEQFF.